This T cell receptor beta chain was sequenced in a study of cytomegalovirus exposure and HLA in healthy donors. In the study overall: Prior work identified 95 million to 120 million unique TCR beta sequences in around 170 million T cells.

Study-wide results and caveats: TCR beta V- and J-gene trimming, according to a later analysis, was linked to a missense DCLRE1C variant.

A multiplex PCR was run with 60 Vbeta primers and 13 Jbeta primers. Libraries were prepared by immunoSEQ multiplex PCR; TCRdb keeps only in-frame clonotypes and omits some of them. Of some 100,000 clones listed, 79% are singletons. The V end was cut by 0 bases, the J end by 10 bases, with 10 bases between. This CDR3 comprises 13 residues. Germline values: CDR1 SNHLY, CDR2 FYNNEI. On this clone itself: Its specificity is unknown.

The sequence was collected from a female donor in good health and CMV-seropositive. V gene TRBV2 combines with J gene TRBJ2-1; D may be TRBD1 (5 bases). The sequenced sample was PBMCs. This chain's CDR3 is CASSEASWGEQFF. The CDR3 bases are TGTGCCAGCAGTGAAGCTTCGTGGGGCGAGCAGTTCTTC. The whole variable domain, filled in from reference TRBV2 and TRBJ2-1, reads EPEVTQTPSHQVTQMGQEVILRCVPISNHLYFYWYRQILGQKVEFLVSFYNNEISEKSEIFDDQFSVERPDGSNFTLKIRSTKLEDSAMYFCASSEASWGEQFFGPGTRLTVL.